The clone carrying this T cell receptor beta chain was seen at least ten times. Its antigen is still unknown. This record comes from a study of T cell repertoires in cytomegalovirus infection. About the research overall: From public TCR beta signatures came an indication of both CMV infection and matching HLA type.

TCRdb analysed the reads with MiXCR anew, one entry per CDR3 protein. In the table there are under 600,000 distinct CDR3 sequences, more than 15% of which are singletons. Notes on the study in general: CMV carriers with the relevant HLA were identified by cumulative public TCR beta family frequency.

The ends lost 5 bases at V and 11 bases at J; junction bases unmatched: 6. Germline CDR1 reads SEHNR; CDR2 reads FQNEAQ (reference sequence). The CDR3 consists of 12 residues. The sample comprised CD8+ T cells from PBMCs. The source of this sequence is a human donor in good health (CMV status not recorded). Some clones in this sample may be carry-over from other donors' samples. The chain combines TRBV7-9 with TRBJ1-2; 9 nucleotides match TRBD1. The CDR3 is CASSTGQGGYTF. For the CDR3, the DNA is TGTGCCAGCAGCACGGGACAGGGCGGGTACACCTTC.